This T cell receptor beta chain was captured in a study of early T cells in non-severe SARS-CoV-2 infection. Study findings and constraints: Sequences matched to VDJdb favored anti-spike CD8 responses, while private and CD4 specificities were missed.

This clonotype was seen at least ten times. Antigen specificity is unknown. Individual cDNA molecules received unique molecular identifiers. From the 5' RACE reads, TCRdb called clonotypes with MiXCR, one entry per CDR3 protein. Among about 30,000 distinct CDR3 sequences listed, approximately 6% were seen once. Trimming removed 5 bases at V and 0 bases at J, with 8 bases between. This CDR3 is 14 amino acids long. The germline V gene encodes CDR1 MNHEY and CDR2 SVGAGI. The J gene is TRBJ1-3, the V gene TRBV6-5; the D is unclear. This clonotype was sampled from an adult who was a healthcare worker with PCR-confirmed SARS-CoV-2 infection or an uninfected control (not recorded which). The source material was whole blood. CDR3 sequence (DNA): TGTGCCAGCAGTAAGATGAGCTCTGGAAACACCATATATTTT. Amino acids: CASSKMSSGNTIYF.